The 15 T cell receptor beta chains in this list originate from one sample, sequenced in a study of cytomegalovirus exposure and HLA in healthy donors. Libraries were prepared by immunoSEQ multiplex PCR; TCRdb keeps only in-frame clonotypes and omits some of them. Of 100,000 to 150,000 clones listed, 90% to 96% are singletons. Material for sequencing was PBMCs. The receptors stem from a man in his late teens or twenties in good health and CMV-seronegative.

This chain connects TRBV9 to TRBJ2-2; 8 nucleotides align to TRBD2. The CDR3 consists of 16 residues. The junction had 8 bases not matched to a gene; V was cut back by 1 base and J by 6 bases. CDR1 SGDLS and CDR2 YYNGEE come from the germline V gene. CDR3 sequence (DNA): TGTGCCAGCAGCGTAAGCAGCGGGAGAATACCCGGGGAGCTGTTTTTT. Translating gives CASSVSSGRIPGELFF.

CDR3 protein: CASSSTSGRNTQYF. CDR3 nucleotides: TGTGCCAGCAGCTCAACTAGCGGGAGGAATACGCAGTATTTT. The rearrangement uses TRBV7-2 and TRBJ2-3, with TRBD2 matching over 12 bases. The CDR3 loop spans 14 amino acids. The germline V gene has CDR1 SGHTA and CDR2 FQGNSA. Germline trimming cut 4 bases from V and 7 bases from J; bases unmatched to any gene: 3.

The gene calls are TRBV6-5 and TRBJ2-5; TRBD2 is a possible D gene (6 bases). Trimming took off 0 bases at V and 4 bases at J, with 15 bases between the two ends. The germline V gene has CDR1 MNHEY and CDR2 SVGAGI. This CDR3 comprises 16 residues. CDR3 in amino acids: CASSYSGPGVRETQYF. The CDR3 nucleotides read TGTGCCAGCAGTTACTCGGGTCCGGGGGTCAGAGAGACCCAGTACTTC.

This rearrangement joins TRBV7-3 to TRBJ2-3; 9 bases agree with TRBD1. The CDR3 is 15 amino acids. Trimming took 6 bases from V and 5 from J; bases not matched to a gene: 9. CDR1 is SGHTA and CDR2 is FQGTGA in the germline V gene. The CDR3 DNA follows: TGTGCCAGCAGGCCTACAGGGGGCGGTGGAGATACGCAGTATTTT. As protein: CASRPTGGGGDTQYF.

This rearrangement joins TRBV6-1 to TRBJ1-2, with D possibly matching TRBD1 (5 bases). CDR1 is MNHNS, CDR2 SASEGT, per germline. This CDR3 contains 15 residues. The V end was cut by 7 bases, the J end by 4 bases, with 19 bases between. CDR3 nucleotide sequence: TGTGCCAGCATTGGAGTGGCACAGGCGCGCTATGGCTACACCTTC. Protein sequence: CASIGVAQARYGYTF.

The chain links TRBV18 to TRBJ2-2; 7 nucleotides align to TRBD1. The CDR3 loop spans 14 amino acids. Looked up from germline, CDR1 is KGHSH and CDR2 is LQKENI. V lost 3 bases and J lost 3; bases outside the gene matches: 1. CDR3 protein: CASSPGQHTGELFF. The DNA for the CDR3 is TGTGCCAGCTCACCGGGACAGCACACCGGGGAGCTGTTTTTT.

This chain joins TRBV30 and TRBJ2-3, with D possibly matching TRBD2 (6 bases). CDR1 is GTSNPN and CDR2 is SVGIG in the germline V gene (reference sequence). Between the trimmed V and J ends, which lost 2 bases and 0 bases, there was a span of 12 bases. The CDR3 loop spans 15 amino acids. CDR3 residues: CAWSWGEASTDTQYF. CDR3 sequence (DNA): TGTGCCTGGAGTTGGGGGGAGGCAAGCACAGATACGCAGTATTTT.

This chain connects TRBV6-1 to TRBJ2-7; D is perhaps TRBD2 (6 bases). Deletions cut 5 bases from V and 2 bases from J, with 13 bases between. Germline V gene lookup returns CDR1 MNHNS and CDR2 SASEGT. The length of the CDR3 is 14 residues. The CDR3: CASSPRDFAYEQYF. The DNA for the CDR3 is TGTGCCAGCAGTCCCCGGGACTTCGCCTACGAGCAGTACTTC.

The gene calls are TRBV27 and TRBJ1-1; 8 nucleotides align to TRBD1. V lost 5 bases, J lost 4 bases, and 12 bases stayed unmatched. Germline V gene lookup returns CDR1 MNHEY and CDR2 SMNVEV (reference sequence). The CDR3 spans 16 residues. CDR3 amino acids: CASSLTGVSLSTEAFF. CDR3 sequence (DNA): TGTGCCAGCAGTCTGACAGGGGTCTCACTGAGCACTGAAGCTTTCTTT.

The rearrangement links TRBV6-1 to TRBJ2-7, with 8 bases aligning to TRBD1. After removal of 3 bases from V and 2 bases from J, the junction contained 3 bases not matched to a gene. The CDR3 sequence is 14 residues long. Germline CDR1 reads MNHNS; CDR2 reads SASEGT. The chain's CDR3 is CASSDRDRTYEQYF. CDR3 DNA: TGTGCCAGCAGTGACCGGGACAGGACCTACGAGCAGTACTTC.

The chain links TRBV19 to TRBJ2-3; maybe TRBD1 (5 bases). This CDR3 contains 14 residues. Germline V CDR1 and CDR2: LNHDA, SQIVND (reference sequence). Trimming pared 7 bases from V and 0 bases from J, leaving 11 bases between. The CDR3 nucleotides read TGTGCCAGTAAAGACAGTGCTAGCACAGATACGCAGTATTTT. Encoded protein: CASKDSASTDTQYF.

This clone has a single count. The chain links TRBV9 to TRBJ2-3; 8 nucleotides align to TRBD2. Per germline, CDR1 SGDLS and CDR2 YYNGEE. V dropped 1 base and J dropped 3; count of bases not matched to a gene: 4. The CDR3 sequence is 15 residues long. The chain's CDR3 is CASSVTSGETDTQYF. DNA for the CDR3: TGTGCCAGCAGCGTAACTAGCGGAGAAACAGATACGCAGTATTTT.

The rearrangement uses TRBV7-3 and TRBJ2-3, with D unclear. There are 14 residues in the CDR3. The V gene lost 5 bases and the J gene lost 4 bases, with 13 bases spanning the gap. The germline gives CDR1 SGHTA, CDR2 FQGTGA. The chain's CDR3 is CASSPGFAPDTQYF. The DNA of the CDR3 is TGTGCCAGCAGCCCCGGTTTTGCCCCAGATACGCAGTATTTT.

The chain recombines TRBV10-3 with TRBJ2-3, with 13 bases fitting TRBD2. CDR3 size: 15 residues. The germline CDR1 and CDR2 sequences are ENHRY and SYGVKD. The V segment lost 6 bases and the J segment 6 bases; nucleotides outside the gene matches: 6. The CDR3, as DNA: TGTGCCATCAGGGCCGGGACTAGCGGGACTGATACGCAGTATTTT. Translated, it gives CAIRAGTSGTDTQYF.

The rearrangement uses TRBV28 and TRBJ1-4; weak D call: TRBD1 (6 bases). The V and J ends lost 5 bases and 8 bases respectively, with 12 bases between them. The germline gives CDR1 MDHEN, CDR2 SYDVKM. The CDR3 is 13 residues long. CDR3 residues: CASSPGHLEKLFF. CDR3 in DNA: TGTGCCAGCAGTCCGGGACACTTAGAAAAACTGTTTTTT.